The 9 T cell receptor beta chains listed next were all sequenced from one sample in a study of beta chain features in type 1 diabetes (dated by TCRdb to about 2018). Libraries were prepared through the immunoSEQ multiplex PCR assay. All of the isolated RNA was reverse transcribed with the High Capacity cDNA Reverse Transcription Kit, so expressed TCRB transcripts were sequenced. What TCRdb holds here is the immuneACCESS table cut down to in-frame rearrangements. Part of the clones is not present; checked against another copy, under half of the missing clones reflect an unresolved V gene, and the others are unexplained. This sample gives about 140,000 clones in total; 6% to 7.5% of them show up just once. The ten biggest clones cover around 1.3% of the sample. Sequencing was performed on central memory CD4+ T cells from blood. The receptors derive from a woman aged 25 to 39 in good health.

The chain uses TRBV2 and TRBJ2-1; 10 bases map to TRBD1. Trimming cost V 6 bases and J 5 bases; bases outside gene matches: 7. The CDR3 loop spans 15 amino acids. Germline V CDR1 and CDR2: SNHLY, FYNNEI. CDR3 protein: CASRGETGGHNEQFF. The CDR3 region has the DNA TGTGCCAGCAGAGGAGAGACAGGGGGCCACAATGAGCAGTTCTTC.

CDR3 sequence (DNA): TGTGCCACCTCGACAGGGAGGGAGACCCAGTACTTC. It is translated as CATSTGRETQYF. This chain connects TRBV15 to TRBJ2-5, with D tentatively TRBD1 (7 bases). This CDR3 region has 12 residues. Germline V gene data show CDR1 as LNHNV and CDR2 as YYDKDF (reference sequence). V lost 8 bases, J lost 5 bases, and 12 bases lay in between. Looking up the rest from reference TRBV15 and TRBJ2-5 gives the full variable domain: DAMVIQNPRYQVTQFGKPVTLSCSQTLNHNVMYWYQQKSSQAPKLLFHYYDKDFNNEADTPDNFQSRRPNTSFCFLDIRSPGLGDTAMYLCATSTGRETQYFGPGTRLLVL.

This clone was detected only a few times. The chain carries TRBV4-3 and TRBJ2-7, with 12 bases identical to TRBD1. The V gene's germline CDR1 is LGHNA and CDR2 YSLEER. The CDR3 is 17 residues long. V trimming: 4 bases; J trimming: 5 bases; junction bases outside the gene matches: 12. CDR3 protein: CASSRGGPGQGADEQYF. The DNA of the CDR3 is TGCGCCAGCAGCCGCGGAGGGCCGGGACAGGGGGCGGACGAGCAGTACTTC.

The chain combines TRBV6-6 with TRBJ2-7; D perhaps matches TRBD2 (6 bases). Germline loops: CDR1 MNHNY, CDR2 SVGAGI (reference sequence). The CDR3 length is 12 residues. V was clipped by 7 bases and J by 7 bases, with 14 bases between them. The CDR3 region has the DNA TGTGCCAGCATCAAGGACGGGGGAGAGCAGTACTTC. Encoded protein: CASIKDGGEQYF.

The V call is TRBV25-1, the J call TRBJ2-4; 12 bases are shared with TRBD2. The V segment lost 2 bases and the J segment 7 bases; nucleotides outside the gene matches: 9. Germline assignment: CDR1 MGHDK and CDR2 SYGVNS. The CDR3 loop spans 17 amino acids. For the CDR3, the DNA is TGTGCCAGCAGTGAAAAAGCGGCTAGCGGGAGGGGGAACATTCAGTACTTC. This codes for CASSEKAASGRGNIQYF.

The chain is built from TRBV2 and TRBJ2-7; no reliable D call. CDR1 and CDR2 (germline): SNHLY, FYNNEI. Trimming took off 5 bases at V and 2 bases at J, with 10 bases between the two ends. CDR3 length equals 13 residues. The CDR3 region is CASSTLLTYEQYF. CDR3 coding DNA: TGTGCCAGCAGTACTCTACTGACCTACGAGCAGTACTTC. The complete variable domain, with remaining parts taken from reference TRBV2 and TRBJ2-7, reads EPEVTQTPSHQVTQMGQEVILRCVPISNHLYFYWYRQILGQKVEFLVSFYNNEISEKSEIFDDQFSVERPDGSNFTLKIRSTKLEDSAMYFCASSTLLTYEQYFGPGTRLTVT.

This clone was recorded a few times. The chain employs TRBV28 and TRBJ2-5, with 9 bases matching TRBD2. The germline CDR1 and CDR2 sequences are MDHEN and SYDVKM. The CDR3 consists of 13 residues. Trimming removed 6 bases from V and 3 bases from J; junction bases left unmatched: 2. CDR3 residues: CASRTSGKETQYF. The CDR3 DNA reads TGTGCCAGCAGGACTAGCGGTAAAGAGACCCAGTACTTC.

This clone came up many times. This CDR3 is CASSASRPTSTQFF. The CDR3 coding sequence is TGTGCCAGCAGCGCTAGCAGACCAACATCAACGCAGTTCTTC. The chain has TRBV9 and TRBJ2-1; tentatively, D is TRBD2 (5 bases). Germline lookup yields CDR1 SGDLS and CDR2 YYNGEE. V was shortened by 3 bases and J by 12 bases, with 19 bases between the two germline ends. The CDR3 is made up of 14 amino acids.

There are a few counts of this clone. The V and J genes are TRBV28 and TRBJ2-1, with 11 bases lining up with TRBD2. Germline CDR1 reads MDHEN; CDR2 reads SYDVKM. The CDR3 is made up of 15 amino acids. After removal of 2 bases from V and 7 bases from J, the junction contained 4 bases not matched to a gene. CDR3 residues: CASSLRLAGLNEQFF. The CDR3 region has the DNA TGTGCCAGCAGTTTACGACTAGCGGGATTGAATGAGCAGTTCTTC. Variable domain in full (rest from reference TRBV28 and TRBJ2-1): DVKVTQSSRYLVKRTGEKVFLECVQDMDHENMFWYRQDPGLGLRLIYFSYDVKMKEKGDIPEGYSVSREKKERFSLILESASTNQTSMYLCASSLRLAGLNEQFFGPGTRLTVL.